One and the same sample provided the 28 T cell receptor beta chains below, sequenced in a study of Ad26.COV2.S vaccination and SARS-CoV-2 variants. Sample treatment: around 19 received Ad26.COV2.S at low or high dose, single or two shots; 5 received placebo; per-sample allocation not given. Sampling was done on day 63 after the first vaccine or placebo injection. Profiled with immunoSEQ multiplex PCR; TCRdb holds only in-frame clones, not every one. The sample comprises approximately 350,000 clones, about nine tenths of which are singletons, and about 3% rests with the top ten. This sample comprised peripheral blood, obtained in a trial of Ad26.COV2.S vaccine versus placebo. These receptors originate from a person aged 18 to 65 who received the Ad26.COV2.S COVID-19 vaccine or a placebo.

The CDR3 nucleotides read TGCGCCAGCAGCCAAGCCCCCGAGGAGGGGAACACTGAAGCTTTCTTT. It codes for CASSQAPEEGNTEAFF. The chain employs TRBV4-1 and TRBJ1-1; D call uncertain. This CDR3 spans 16 amino acids. V lost 1 base and J lost 1, with 13 bases in between. Germline V gives CDR1 MGHRA, CDR2 YSYEKL.

CDR3 amino acids: CAWSDGIFGATNEKLFF. In DNA, the CDR3 is TGTGCCTGGAGCGACGGGATATTTGGGGCAACTAATGAAAAACTGTTTTTT. This chain joins TRBV30 and TRBJ1-4, with unresolved D. The CDR3 has 17 amino acids. Germline V gene lookup returns CDR1 GTSNPN and CDR2 SVGIG (reference sequence). Deletions cut 3 bases from V and 0 bases from J, with 17 bases between.

The chain uses TRBV7-3 and TRBJ1-2; TRBD1 is a possible D gene (5 bases). The V gene lost 8 bases and the J gene lost 5 bases, with 15 bases spanning the gap. From germline, CDR1 is SGHTA and CDR2 FQGTGA. This CDR3 is 13 amino acids long. The CDR3 DNA is TGTGCCAGCTCGTTGGGGGGAAAGTATGGCTACACCTTC. Protein: CASSLGGKYGYTF.

The gene calls are TRBV10-3 and TRBJ1-1; 10 positions agree with TRBD1. CDR3 length: 15 amino acids. V lost 6 bases and J lost 1; bases outside the gene matches: 5. CDR1 and CDR2 from the germline V gene are ENHRY and SYGVKD. CDR3 in amino acids: CAIRTGTGANTEAFF. CDR3 coding DNA: TGTGCCATCAGAACCGGGACAGGGGCGAACACTGAAGCTTTCTTT.

The chain employs TRBV2 and TRBJ2-1; 11 bases are shared with TRBD2. The CDR3 runs to 15 residues. J was trimmed by 4 bases and V by 1 base; bases with no gene match: 0. Germline values: CDR1 SNHLY, CDR2 FYNNEI. The CDR3 bases are TGTGCCAGCAGTGAAGGACTAGCGGGGTACAATGAGCAGTTCTTC. It codes for CASSEGLAGYNEQFF.

The chain recombines TRBV29-1 with TRBJ1-1; D perhaps matches TRBD1 (6 bases). CDR1 is SQVTM, CDR2 ANQGSEA, per germline. CDR3 size: 14 residues. Deletions cut 1 base from V and 1 base from J, with 10 bases between. CDR3 in DNA: TGCAGCGTTGAAGCGGACAGTTGGAACACTGAAGCTTTCTTT. This codes for CSVEADSWNTEAFF.

Note on this clone: An end of the junction differs from the germline gene, which may be a read error. The chain links TRBV3-1 (or the pseudogene TRBV3-2) to TRBJ1-3, with D perhaps TRBD1 (6 bases). CDR3 length equals 11 residues. Germline V gives CDR1 LGHDT, CDR2 YNNKEL (reference sequence). CDR3 protein: CASSQGGTIYF. Written as DNA, the CDR3 is TGTGCCAGCAGTCAAGGGGGCACCATATATTTT.

CDR3 amino acids: CAWSRQGAEAFF. Written as DNA, the CDR3 is TGTGCCTGGAGTAGACAGGGGGCGGAAGCTTTCTTT. V usage is TRBV30 and J usage is TRBJ1-1; 10 nucleotides agree with TRBD1. With 2 bases clipped from V and 8 bases from J, the junction kept 2 bases outside the gene matches. This CDR3 has 12 residues. Germline loops: CDR1 GTSNPN, CDR2 SVGIG (reference sequence).

The chain couples TRBV13 to TRBJ2-7, with 8 bases identical to TRBD2. Germline CDR1 reads PRHDT; CDR2 reads FYEKMQ (reference sequence). The CDR3 has 15 residues. Trimming removed 0 bases from V and 4 bases from J; junction bases left unmatched: 5. CDR3 sequence: CASSLGSGGRYEQYF. The CDR3 coding sequence is TGTGCCAGCAGCTTAGGGTCGGGGGGGCGGTACGAGCAGTACTTC.

The chain's CDR3 is CASGQGNEQFF. CDR3 nucleotides: TGTGCTAGTGGACAGGGCAATGAGCAGTTCTTC. V gene TRBV12-5 combines with J gene TRBJ2-1; D is perhaps TRBD1 (6 bases). The CDR3 loop spans 11 amino acids. The germline gives CDR1 LGHNT, CDR2 FRNRAP. The V end was cut by 6 bases, the J end by 6 bases, with 6 bases between.

The genes are TRBV2 and TRBJ2-4; D gene unclear. The germline CDR1 and CDR2 sequences are SNHLY and FYNNEI. V was trimmed by 2 bases and J by 5 bases, leaving 7 bases between them. CDR3 size: 13 residues. The CDR3 region has the DNA TGTGCCAGCAGTGAACTATGGGAAAACATTCAGTACTTC. Amino acid sequence: CASSELWENIQYF.

The chain uses TRBV9 and TRBJ2-2; D not certain. Trimming removed 0 bases from V and 2 bases from J, with 8 bases in between. This CDR3 comprises 15 residues. The germline V gene has CDR1 SGDLS and CDR2 YYNGEE. The CDR3 region has the DNA TGTGCCAGCAGCGTAGGTTCAGGAAACACCGGGGAGCTGTTTTTT. Its protein product is CASSVGSGNTGELFF.

The rearrangement joins TRBV11-2 to TRBJ2-5; no clear D gene. V lost 0 bases, J lost 5 bases, and 10 bases lay in between. The CDR3 covers 14 residues. Germline CDR1 SGHAT, CDR2 FQNNGV. The CDR3 region has the DNA TGTGCCAGCAGCTTAGAGCATTCTGGGGAGACCCAGTACTTC. The encoded protein is CASSLEHSGETQYF.

This clone was seen only once. The chain combines TRBV6-5 with TRBJ1-1; D is possibly TRBD1 (6 bases). The ends were cut back, 0 bases at V and 7 bases at J, with 12 bases in the middle. The CDR3 runs 14 residues. Germline CDR1 is MNHEY and CDR2 is SVGAGI. CDR3 DNA sequence: TGTGCCAGCAGTTACTCGGGGGGCATGGTTGAAGCTTTCTTT. This translates into CASSYSGGMVEAFF.

This chain joins TRBV5-4 and TRBJ2-3; TRBD1 aligns across 9 bases. Unmatched junction bases numbered 6, after V lost 0 bases and J lost 4 bases. Germline V CDR1 and CDR2: SGHNT, YYREEE (reference sequence). The CDR3 loop spans 16 amino acids. The chain's CDR3 is CASSLGGDRASDTQYF. The CDR3 DNA is TGTGCCAGCAGCTTGGGGGGGGACAGGGCGTCAGATACGCAGTATTTT.

On this clone: Other DNA sequences of this sample code for an identical CDR3. The chain links TRBV5-6 to TRBJ2-2; D unresolved. This CDR3 has 12 amino acids. V gave up 0 bases and J gave up 7 bases, with 4 bases separating them. From germline, CDR1 is SGHDT and CDR2 YYEEEE. CDR3 loop: CASSLGDGELFF. CDR3 nucleotides: TGTGCCAGCAGCTTGGGAGACGGGGAGCTGTTTTTT.

The genes are TRBV2 and TRBJ1-2, with D unresolved. The CDR3 runs to 15 residues. CDR1 SNHLY and CDR2 FYNNEI come from the germline V gene. V was clipped by 1 base and J by 0 bases, with 9 bases between them. The CDR3 here is CASSEEQPANYGYTF. The CDR3 DNA reads as TGTGCCAGCAGTGAAGAACAGCCGGCTAACTATGGCTACACCTTC.

This chain links TRBV6-6 with TRBJ2-7; 7 bases are shared with TRBD2. This CDR3 is 14 amino acids long. V lost 6 bases to trimming and J lost 1 base; unmatched junction nucleotides: 6. Germline V gene lookup returns CDR1 MNHNY and CDR2 SVGAGI (reference sequence). The CDR3 DNA follows: TGTGCCAGCAGGGGGAGGGAAAAATCCTACGAGCAGTACTTC. It is translated as CASRGREKSYEQYF.

The CDR3 spells CASSQEGAGGRYEQYF. DNA of the CDR3: TGTGCCAGCAGCCAAGAGGGAGCGGGGGGTCGTTACGAGCAGTACTTC. The gene calls are TRBV4-2 and TRBJ2-7; 9 bases agree with TRBD2. Trimming took 0 bases from V and 4 from J; bases not matched to a gene: 7. CDR3 length equals 16 residues. The germline V gene encodes CDR1 LGHNA and CDR2 YNFKEQ.

This chain links TRBV20-1 with TRBJ1-6; D gene ambiguous. This CDR3 comprises 11 residues. Trimming removed 1 base from V and 9 bases from J, with 4 bases in between. In germline, CDR1 is DFQATT, CDR2 SNEGSKA (reference sequence). The CDR3 loop is CSARGGSPLHF. CDR3 coding DNA: TGCAGTGCTAGAGGTGGTTCACCCCTCCACTTT.

This chain uses TRBV4-3 with TRBJ1-1; 7 bases align to TRBD1. CDR3 length equals 14 residues. Trimming cost V 4 bases and J 0 bases; bases outside gene matches: 2. CDR1 and CDR2 from the germline V gene are LGHNA and YSLEER. The CDR3 DNA reads TGCGCCAGCAGCCTTGACAGGGTGAACACTGAAGCTTTCTTT. Protein sequence: CASSLDRVNTEAFF.

This chain links TRBV7-2 with TRBJ2-3, with 9 bases lining up with TRBD2. CDR1 SGHTA and CDR2 FQGNSA come from the germline V gene. The CDR3 is 15 amino acids. V lost 5 bases to trimming and J lost 6 bases; unmatched junction nucleotides: 9. The CDR3 region is CASSPSGLAADTQYF. The CDR3 DNA sequence: TGTGCCAGCAGCCCCTCGGGACTAGCAGCGGATACGCAGTATTTT. Combining the CDR3 with reference TRBV7-2 and TRBJ2-3 gives the whole variable domain GAGVSQSPSNKVTEKGKDVELRCDPISGHTALYWYRQSLGQGLEFLIYFQGNSAPDKSGLPSDRFSAERTGGSVSTLTIQRTQQEDSAVYLCASSPSGLAADTQYFGPGTRLTVL.

The V and J genes are TRBV7-8 and TRBJ2-7; 10 positions agree with TRBD1. Germline CDR1 reads SGHVS; CDR2 reads FQNEAQ. The junction had 10 bases not matched to a gene; V was cut back by 5 bases and J by 6 bases. The CDR3 has 15 residues. CDR3 sequence: CASSVGTGVPSEQYF. CDR3 bases: TGTGCCAGCAGCGTCGGGACAGGGGTTCCCTCCGAGCAGTACTTC.

The genes are TRBV6-2 or TRBV6-3 and TRBJ1-2, with TRBD1 as a possible D gene (5 bases). V was cut by 6 bases and J by 2 bases, with 19 bases left in between. The CDR3 runs 16 residues. The germline CDR1 and CDR2 sequences are MNHEY and SVGEGT. The CDR3 loop is CASSRSHDRLNYGYTF. CDR3 nucleotide sequence: TGTGCCAGCAGCCGAAGTCACGACAGACTCAACTATGGCTACACCTTC.

This clone was recorded once. The gene calls are TRBV7-9 and TRBJ1-1; 12 bases fit TRBD1. Trimming cost V 4 bases and J 5 bases; bases outside gene matches: 5. The CDR3 has 15 residues. In germline, CDR1 is SEHNR, CDR2 FQNEAQ (reference sequence). The CDR3 DNA reads TGTGCCAGCAGCTCGGGACAGGGGGCAGGAACTGAAGCTTTCTTT. This sequence encodes CASSSGQGAGTEAFF.

The rearrangement joins TRBV18 to TRBJ2-5, with a weak D call TRBD2 (5 bases). Germline-derived CDR1 and CDR2 are KGHSH and LQKENI. This CDR3 region has 14 residues. V dropped 0 bases and J dropped 1 base, with 6 bases sitting between them. The CDR3 coding sequence is TGTGCCAGCTCACCACCGGGAGCCCAAGAGACCCAGTACTTC. Its protein is CASSPPGAQETQYF.

The J gene is TRBJ1-2, the V gene TRBV2; maybe TRBD1 (5 bases). V was clipped by 8 bases and J by 8 bases, with 27 bases between them. Germline V CDR1 and CDR2: SNHLY, FYNNEI. This CDR3 contains 16 residues. CDR3 DNA sequence: TGTGCCAGCGAAAGAGAAGGGCTGCGGGGGAGTCAGGGCTACACCTTC. It is translated as CASEREGLRGSQGYTF.

The chain joins TRBV7-2 to TRBJ1-3; D remains unclear. V was cut by 5 bases and J by 4 bases, with 15 bases left in between. Germline V lookup: CDR1 SGHTA, CDR2 FQGNSA. This CDR3 spans 15 amino acids. The CDR3 here is CASSPSGQLGNTIYF. CDR3 sequence (DNA): TGTGCCAGCAGCCCTAGCGGCCAGCTCGGAAACACCATATATTTT.